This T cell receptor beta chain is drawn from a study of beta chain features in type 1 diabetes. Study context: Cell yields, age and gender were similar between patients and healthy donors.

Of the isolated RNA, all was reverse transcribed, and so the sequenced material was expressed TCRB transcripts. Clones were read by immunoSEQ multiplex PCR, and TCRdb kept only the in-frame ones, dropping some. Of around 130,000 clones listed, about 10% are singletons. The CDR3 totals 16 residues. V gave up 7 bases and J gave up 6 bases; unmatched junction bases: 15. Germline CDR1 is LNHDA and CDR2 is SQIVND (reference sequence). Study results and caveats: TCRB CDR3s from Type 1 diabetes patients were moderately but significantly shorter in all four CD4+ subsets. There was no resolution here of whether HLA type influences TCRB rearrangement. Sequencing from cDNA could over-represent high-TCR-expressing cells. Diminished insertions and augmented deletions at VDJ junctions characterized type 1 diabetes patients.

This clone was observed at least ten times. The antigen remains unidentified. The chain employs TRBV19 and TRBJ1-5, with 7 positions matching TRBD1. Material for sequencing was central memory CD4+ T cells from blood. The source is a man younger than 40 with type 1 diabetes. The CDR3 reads CASTPGQPPSFQPQHF. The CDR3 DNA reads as TGTGCCAGTACCCCGGGACAGCCACCATCATTTCAGCCCCAGCATTTT.